A selection of T cell receptor beta chains follows, all from one sample in a study of T cell repertoires in urothelial bladder cancer. Profiling relied on immunoSEQ multiplex PCR, and the TCRdb table lists in-frame clones only, not all of them. The table includes fewer than 15,000 clones, 66% detected once. Specimen: tumor-infiltrating cells from bladder cancer. All receptors come from a human donor with urothelial carcinoma. CDR3s include the opening cysteine and the closing phenylalanine or tryptophan. A D gene is named only where the DNA matches it firmly. Size is stated for part of the rows, as once, few or many counts, or as a class when the clone is expanded.

abundance: few; j_gene: TRBJ1-5; d_gene: -; v_gene: TRBV30; CDR3aa: CAWSVPGRGHQPQHF; CDR3nt: TGTGCCTGGAGTGTACCCGGACGGGGACATCAGCCCCAGCATTTT
abundance: -; j_gene: TRBJ2-1; d_gene: -; v_gene: TRBV7-2; CDR3aa: CASSLGGSSGEQFF; CDR3nt: TGTGCCAGCAGCTTAGGGGGGAGCAGCGGCGAGCAGTTCTTC
abundance: -; j_gene: TRBJ2-7; d_gene: -; v_gene: TRBV11-3; CDR3aa: CASSLEEGTPYEQYF; CDR3nt: TGTGCCAGCAGCTTAGAGGAAGGGACCCCCTACGAGCAGTACTTC
abundance: few; j_gene: TRBJ1-4; d_gene: -; v_gene: TRBV7-8; CDR3aa: CASSLDPRRGPTNEKLFF; CDR3nt: TGTGCCAGCAGCTTAGATCCACGCAGGGGACCAACTAATGAAAAACTGTTTTTT
abundance: once; j_gene: TRBJ2-7; d_gene: -; v_gene: TRBV5-6; CDR3aa: CASSPHPSSYEQYF; CDR3nt: TGTGCCAGCAGCCCCCACCCCAGCTCCTACGAGCAGTACTTC
abundance: once; j_gene: TRBJ2-1; d_gene: TRBD2; v_gene: TRBV6-5; CDR3aa: CASRNSGGAGNEQFF; CDR3nt: TGTGCCAGCCGGAACTCCGGGGGGGCCGGTAATGAGCAGTTCTTC
abundance: -; j_gene: TRBJ2-5; d_gene: -; v_gene: TRBV5-6; CDR3aa: CASSQLLGLGGHKETQYF; CDR3nt: TGTGCCAGCAGCCAATTGTTGGGGCTGGGGGGCCACAAAGAGACCCAGTACTTC
abundance: -; j_gene: TRBJ1-1; d_gene: -; v_gene: TRBV5-1; CDR3aa: CASSLVGNRLGTEAFF; CDR3nt: TGCGCCAGCAGCTTGGTAGGGAATCGATTGGGCACTGAAGCTTTCTTT
abundance: once; j_gene: TRBJ2-6; d_gene: TRBD1; v_gene: TRBV7-9; CDR3aa: CASSSPGQVYSGANVLTF; CDR3nt: TGTGCCAGCAGCTCACCCGGACAGGTTTACTCTGGGGCCAACGTCCTGACTTTC
abundance: few; j_gene: TRBJ1-1; d_gene: -; v_gene: TRBV9; CDR3aa: CASSPGRLTNTEAFF; CDR3nt: TGTGCCAGCAGCCCGGGACGTCTTACGAACACTGAAGCTTTCTTT
abundance: -; j_gene: TRBJ2-4; d_gene: -; v_gene: TRBV27; CDR3aa: CASSLSRTPKNIQYF; CDR3nt: TGTGCCAGCAGTTTATCCCGGACACCGAAAAACATTCAGTACTTC
abundance: -; j_gene: TRBJ1-4; d_gene: -; v_gene: TRBV6-5; CDR3aa: CASSLSGSNEKLFF; CDR3nt: TGTGCCAGCAGTTTATCAGGGAGTAATGAAAAACTGTTTTTT
abundance: -; j_gene: TRBJ1-5; d_gene: TRBD1; v_gene: TRBV19; CDR3aa: CASSIPGQGNNQPQHF; CDR3nt: TGTGCCAGTAGTATTCCGGGACAGGGTAATAATCAGCCCCAGCATTTT
abundance: few; j_gene: TRBJ1-2; d_gene: TRBD1; v_gene: TRBV19; CDR3aa: CASSAGQGGGYTF; CDR3nt: TGTGCCAGTAGTGCCGGACAGGGTGGGGGCTACACCTTC
abundance: -; j_gene: TRBJ1-1; d_gene: TRBD1; v_gene: TRBV6-1; CDR3aa: CASSGGTAVEAFF; CDR3nt: TGTGCCAGCAGTGGTGGGACAGCGGTTGAAGCTTTCTTT
abundance: -; j_gene: TRBJ2-4; d_gene: -; v_gene: TRBV20-1; CDR3aa: CSVLPGNIQYF; CDR3nt: TGCAGTGTTTTACCCGGGAACATTCAGTACTTC
abundance: -; j_gene: TRBJ1-6; d_gene: TRBD1; v_gene: TRBV7-9; CDR3aa: CASSHSGGQGGSPLHF; CDR3nt: TGTGCCAGCAGCCATAGTGGGGGACAGGGCGGCTCACCCCTCCACTTT
abundance: -; j_gene: TRBJ2-5; d_gene: TRBD2; v_gene: TRBV4-3; CDR3aa: CASSQTWRGGRETQYF; CDR3nt: TGCGCCAGCAGCCAAACATGGCGGGGGGGCCGGGAGACCCAGTACTTC
abundance: -; j_gene: TRBJ2-2; d_gene: -; v_gene: TRBV19; CDR3aa: CASTGQPNTGELFF; CDR3nt: TGTGCCAGTACCGGACAGCCGAACACCGGGGAGCTGTTTTTT
abundance: -; j_gene: TRBJ2-1; d_gene: -; v_gene: TRBV14; CDR3aa: CASSQVGSYEQFF; CDR3nt: TGTGCCAGCAGCCAAGTCGGAAGCTATGAGCAGTTCTTC
abundance: few; j_gene: TRBJ1-1; d_gene: TRBD1; v_gene: TRBV7-9; CDR3aa: CASSPEYRGQTEAFF; CDR3nt: TGTGCCAGCAGCCCCGAATACAGGGGACAAACTGAAGCTTTCTTT
abundance: -; j_gene: TRBJ2-5; d_gene: TRBD1; v_gene: TRBV5-4; CDR3aa: CASSLGQGQETQYF; CDR3nt: TGTGCCAGCAGCTTGGGACAGGGCCAAGAGACCCAGTACTTC
abundance: -; j_gene: TRBJ2-1; d_gene: -; v_gene: TRBV7-2; CDR3aa: CASSHPRGDEQFF; CDR3nt: TGTGCCAGCAGCCATCCCAGGGGTGATGAGCAGTTCTTC
abundance: -; j_gene: TRBJ2-3; d_gene: -; v_gene: TRBV7-3; CDR3aa: CASSPTRDTDTQYF; CDR3nt: TGTGCCAGCAGCCCGACTAGAGACACAGATACGCAGTATTTT
abundance: -; j_gene: TRBJ1-2; d_gene: -; v_gene: TRBV7-2; CDR3aa: CASSPGPVTGGYTF; CDR3nt: TGTGCCAGCAGCCCCGGACCCGTGACGGGTGGCTACACCTTC
abundance: -; j_gene: TRBJ1-6; d_gene: TRBD1; v_gene: TRBV5-8; CDR3aa: CASSYRTGGYNSPLHF; CDR3nt: TGTGCCAGCAGCTACCGGACAGGGGGATATAATTCACCCCTCCACTTT
abundance: -; j_gene: TRBJ1-1; d_gene: -; v_gene: TRBV14; CDR3aa: CASSQPGLNTEAFF; CDR3nt: TGTGCCAGCAGCCAACCGGGCCTTAACACTGAAGCTTTCTTT
abundance: few; j_gene: TRBJ1-6; d_gene: TRBD1; v_gene: TRBV5-1; CDR3aa: CASSIRDSLNSPLHF; CDR3nt: TGCGCCAGCAGCATCCGGGACAGTTTAAATTCACCCCTCCACTTT
abundance: -; j_gene: TRBJ2-1; d_gene: TRBD2; v_gene: TRBV7-2; CDR3aa: CASSLGLADYNEQFF; CDR3nt: TGTGCCAGCAGCTTAGGACTAGCGGACTACAATGAGCAGTTCTTC
abundance: -; j_gene: TRBJ1-2; d_gene: -; v_gene: TRBV5-1; CDR3aa: CASSLDDTYAPYGYTF; CDR3nt: TGCGCCAGCAGCTTGGATGACACCTACGCGCCTTATGGCTACACCTTC
abundance: few; j_gene: TRBJ1-1; d_gene: -; v_gene: TRBV6-5; CDR3aa: CASSLLRFMNTEAFF; CDR3nt: TGTGCCAGCAGCCTGCTGCGATTTATGAACACTGAAGCTTTCTTT